These T cell receptor beta chains were read from a single sample in a study of blood T cell repertoires in COVID-19. Here immunoSEQ multiplex PCR was the method, and the copy in TCRdb shows in-frame clones only, minus some. Of some 250,000 clones listed, around 79% are singletons. Source material: peripheral blood. The receptors originated from a woman at least 80 years old with acute or convalescent COVID-19. Both conserved end residues are part of each CDR3. The D gene is left open where the match is weak. Clone size is given for some rows only: seen once, a few or many times, or a class if the clone is expanded.

CDR3 protein: CASSYGQGAYEQYF; CDR3 DNA: TGTGCCAGCAGCTACGGACAGGGCGCGTACGAGCAGTACTTC; D gene: TRBD1; V gene: TRBV3-1/TRBV3-2; clone size: few; J gene: TRBJ2-7
CDR3 protein: CASSPALSHRGSDTEAFF; CDR3 DNA: TGTGCCAGCAGCCCCGCCTTAAGTCACAGGGGGTCGGACACTGAAGCTTTCTTT; D gene: TRBD1; V gene: TRBV7-9; clone size: NA; J gene: TRBJ1-1
CDR3 protein: CASSLDLITEAFF; CDR3 DNA: TGTGCCAGCAGCTTAGATTTAATCACTGAAGCTTTCTTT; D gene: NA; V gene: TRBV11-2; clone size: NA; J gene: TRBJ1-1
CDR3 protein: CARSRQAEAFF; CDR3 DNA: TGTGCCAGAAGCCGACAGGCTGAAGCTTTCTTT; D gene: NA; V gene: TRBV5-3; clone size: NA; J gene: TRBJ1-1
CDR3 protein: CASSLAGERTDTQYF; CDR3 DNA: TGTGCCAGCTCACTAGCGGGAGAGAGAACAGATACGCAGTATTTT; D gene: TRBD2; V gene: TRBV18; clone size: NA; J gene: TRBJ2-3
CDR3 protein: CASSQELAGGVNEQFF; CDR3 DNA: TGTGCCAGCAGCCAAGAACTAGCGGGAGGGGTCAATGAGCAGTTCTTC; D gene: TRBD2; V gene: TRBV14; clone size: NA; J gene: TRBJ2-1
CDR3 protein: CATSAAGGGEQYF; CDR3 DNA: TGTGCCACCAGTGCTGCAGGGGGAGGCGAGCAGTACTTC; D gene: NA; V gene: TRBV24-1; clone size: few; J gene: TRBJ2-7
CDR3 protein: CASRARGADTQYF; CDR3 DNA: TGTGCCAGCAGGGCTAGGGGCGCAGATACGCAGTATTTT; D gene: NA; V gene: TRBV6-5; clone size: NA; J gene: TRBJ2-3
CDR3 protein: CASSRRLAGTSTDTQYF; CDR3 DNA: TGTGCCAGTAGTAGGCGACTAGCGGGAACCAGCACAGATACGCAGTATTTT; D gene: TRBD2; V gene: TRBV19; clone size: NA; J gene: TRBJ2-3
CDR3 protein: CASSIGSSGGSYNEQFF; CDR3 DNA: TGTGCCAGTAGTATCGGTTCTAGCGGGGGGTCCTACAATGAGCAGTTCTTC; D gene: TRBD2; V gene: TRBV19; clone size: few; J gene: TRBJ2-1
CDR3 protein: CASSGDGSFSEQFF; CDR3 DNA: TGTGCCAGCAGCGGAGACGGGAGTTTTAGTGAGCAGTTCTTC; D gene: NA; V gene: TRBV4-2; clone size: NA; J gene: TRBJ2-1
CDR3 protein: CASSYSRAYSYNSPLHF; CDR3 DNA: TGTGCCAGCTCATACTCCAGGGCCTACTCCTATAATTCACCCCTCCACTTT; D gene: NA; V gene: TRBV18; clone size: once; J gene: TRBJ1-6
CDR3 protein: CASRTSGSPGEQYF; CDR3 DNA: TGTGCCAGCAGGACTAGCGGGAGTCCTGGCGAGCAGTACTTC; D gene: TRBD2; V gene: TRBV2; clone size: NA; J gene: TRBJ2-7
CDR3 protein: CASSLTQDKQTQYF; CDR3 DNA: TGTGCCAGCAGCTTGACACAGGATAAGCAGACCCAGTACTTC; D gene: NA; V gene: TRBV5-5; clone size: NA; J gene: TRBJ2-5
CDR3 protein: CASSYPGEQFF; CDR3 DNA: TGTGCCAGCAGTTACCCGGGTGAGCAGTTCTTC; D gene: NA; V gene: TRBV6-5; clone size: NA; J gene: TRBJ2-1
CDR3 protein: CASSRPSSGGWSQYF; CDR3 DNA: TGTGCCAGCAGTCGACCATCTAGCGGGGGGTGGTCACAGTATTTT; D gene: TRBD2; V gene: TRBV6-2/TRBV6-3; clone size: NA; J gene: TRBJ2-3
CDR3 protein: CASITGLYGYTF; CDR3 DNA: TGTGCCAGCATTACGGGTTTATATGGCTACACCTTC; D gene: NA; V gene: TRBV6-5; clone size: NA; J gene: TRBJ1-2
CDR3 protein: CASSKEGGNEQFF; CDR3 DNA: TGTGCCAGCAGTAAGGAGGGAGGTAATGAGCAGTTCTTC; D gene: NA; V gene: TRBV6-5; clone size: NA; J gene: TRBJ2-1
CDR3 protein: CAWGQAHTEAFF; CDR3 DNA: TGTGCCTGGGGACAGGCGCACACTGAAGCTTTCTTT; D gene: TRBD1; V gene: TRBV30; clone size: NA; J gene: TRBJ1-1
CDR3 protein: CASVAGKYEQYF; CDR3 DNA: TGTGCCAGCGTAGCGGGGAAATACGAGCAGTACTTC; D gene: TRBD2; V gene: TRBV6-5; clone size: NA; J gene: TRBJ2-7
CDR3 protein: CATSRDLTRTSGTDTQYF; CDR3 DNA: TGTGCCACCAGCAGAGATTTGACCCGGACTAGCGGCACAGATACGCAGTATTTT; D gene: TRBD2; V gene: TRBV15; clone size: NA; J gene: TRBJ2-3
CDR3 protein: CASSGAGGPREQFF; CDR3 DNA: TGTGCCAGCTCCGGAGCGGGAGGGCCGAGGGAGCAGTTCTTC; D gene: TRBD2; V gene: TRBV18; clone size: once; J gene: TRBJ2-1
CDR3 protein: CATAPGRLSNQPQHF; CDR3 DNA: TGTGCCACCGCACCGGGAAGGCTAAGCAATCAGCCCCAGCATTTT; D gene: NA; V gene: TRBV16; clone size: NA; J gene: TRBJ1-5
CDR3 protein: CASRARDRGPYEQYF; CDR3 DNA: TGTGCCAGCAGGGCTCGGGACAGGGGCCCCTACGAGCAGTACTTC; D gene: TRBD1; V gene: TRBV6-5; clone size: NA; J gene: TRBJ2-7
CDR3 protein: CASSPPGGATYNEQFF; CDR3 DNA: TGTGCCAGCAGCCCCCCCGGGGGGGCGACCTACAATGAGCAGTTCTTC; D gene: TRBD2; V gene: TRBV11-3; clone size: once; J gene: TRBJ2-1
CDR3 protein: CASSEHGLGNQPQHF; CDR3 DNA: TGTGCCAGCAGTGAACACGGACTAGGCAATCAGCCCCAGCATTTT; D gene: NA; V gene: TRBV2; clone size: NA; J gene: TRBJ1-5
CDR3 protein: CASSEASGREKLFF; CDR3 DNA: TGTGCCAGCAGTGAGGCATCTGGGAGAGAAAAACTGTTTTTT; D gene: NA; V gene: TRBV2; clone size: few; J gene: TRBJ1-4
CDR3 protein: CAWSGGQGGNQPQHF; CDR3 DNA: TGTGCCTGGAGTGGTGGACAGGGGGGCAATCAGCCCCAGCATTTT; D gene: TRBD1; V gene: TRBV30; clone size: NA; J gene: TRBJ1-5
CDR3 protein: CASSLHRGTNYNEQFF; CDR3 DNA: TGTGCCAGCAGCTTACATCGCGGAACGAACTACAATGAGCAGTTCTTC; D gene: NA; V gene: TRBV7-9; clone size: once; J gene: TRBJ2-1
CDR3 protein: CASSPGTGGWSGELFF; CDR3 DNA: TGTGCCAGCTCACCTGGGACAGGTGGTTGGTCCGGGGAGCTGTTTTTT; D gene: TRBD1; V gene: TRBV18; clone size: NA; J gene: TRBJ2-2
CDR3 protein: CASSLGTGAYTEAFF; CDR3 DNA: TGTGCCAGCAGCTTAGGGACAGGGGCATACACTGAAGCTTTCTTT; D gene: TRBD1; V gene: TRBV7-9; clone size: NA; J gene: TRBJ1-1
CDR3 protein: CASSPLFAPGEGTNYGYTF; CDR3 DNA: TGTGCCAGCAGTCCCTTATTTGCCCCGGGGGAAGGGACTAACTATGGCTACACCTTC; D gene: NA; V gene: TRBV27; clone size: NA; J gene: TRBJ1-2
CDR3 protein: CASSVGSQGATEAFF; CDR3 DNA: TGTGCCAGCAGCGTAGGAAGTCAGGGGGCGACTGAAGCTTTCTTT; D gene: TRBD1; V gene: TRBV9; clone size: NA; J gene: TRBJ1-1
CDR3 protein: CASSLANLAGAAIGAKNIQYF; CDR3 DNA: TGCGCCAGCAGCTTGGCCAATCTAGCGGGAGCCGCTATAGGAGCCAAAAACATTCAGTACTTC; D gene: TRBD2; V gene: TRBV5-1; clone size: NA; J gene: TRBJ2-4
CDR3 protein: CASSDEGVRVGSYEQYF; CDR3 DNA: TGTGCCAGCAGTGATGAAGGGGTCAGGGTGGGGTCCTACGAGCAGTACTTC; D gene: NA; V gene: TRBV6-1; clone size: NA; J gene: TRBJ2-7
CDR3 protein: CATSISTGGRTEAFF; CDR3 DNA: TGTGCCACCAGCATAAGCACAGGGGGTAGGACTGAAGCTTTCTTT; D gene: TRBD1; V gene: TRBV15; clone size: NA; J gene: TRBJ1-1
CDR3 protein: CASSEQGYNEQFF; CDR3 DNA: TGTGCCAGCAGTGAACAGGGTTACAATGAGCAGTTCTTC; D gene: NA; V gene: TRBV25-1; clone size: NA; J gene: TRBJ2-1
CDR3 protein: CASSLGMGVDNYGYTF; CDR3 DNA: TGTGCCAGCAGCTTAGGGATGGGAGTAGATAACTATGGCTACACCTTC; D gene: NA; V gene: TRBV11-2; clone size: NA; J gene: TRBJ1-2
CDR3 protein: CASSWAGLNTGELFF; CDR3 DNA: TGTGCCAGCAGCTGGGCAGGGTTGAACACCGGGGAGCTGTTTTTT; D gene: NA; V gene: TRBV7-2; clone size: NA; J gene: TRBJ2-2
CDR3 protein: CASSLAGGGNEQFF; CDR3 DNA: TGTGCCAGCAGTCTAGCGGGAGGTGGTAATGAGCAGTTCTTC; D gene: TRBD2; V gene: TRBV5-6; clone size: NA; J gene: TRBJ2-1
CDR3 protein: CASRLAGVCNSPLHF; CDR3 DNA: TGTGCAAGTCGCTTAGCAGGGGTATGTAATTCACCCCTCCACTTT; D gene: NA; V gene: TRBV12-2; clone size: NA; J gene: TRBJ1-6
CDR3 protein: CASSPTGSKVDTQYF; CDR3 DNA: TGTGCCAGCAGCCCGACAGGCTCTAAGGTCGATACGCAGTATTTT; D gene: NA; V gene: TRBV5-5; clone size: NA; J gene: TRBJ2-3
CDR3 protein: CASSPRAGGLAGGGKNIQYF; CDR3 DNA: TGTGCCAGCAGCCCCAGGGCAGGGGGACTAGCGGGAGGCGGCAAAAACATTCAGTACTTC; D gene: TRBD2; V gene: TRBV7-6; clone size: NA; J gene: TRBJ2-4
CDR3 protein: CASSSSGTRTDTQYF; CDR3 DNA: TGTGCCAGCAGTTCTAGCGGAACACGCACAGATACGCAGTATTTT; D gene: TRBD2; V gene: TRBV2; clone size: NA; J gene: TRBJ2-3
CDR3 protein: CASSSDRGNSPLHF; CDR3 DNA: TGTGCCAGCAGTTCGGACAGGGGAAATTCACCCCTCCACTTT; D gene: TRBD1; V gene: TRBV27; clone size: NA; J gene: TRBJ1-6